This TCR beta chain was profiled in a study of blood T cell repertoires in COVID-19. The J segment lost 8 bases and the V segment lost 8 bases, leaving 10 bases of the junction unmatched. CDR1 is ENHRY and CDR2 is SYGVKD in the germline V gene. There are 14 residues in the CDR3. Under the authors' procedure: Estimated nucleated cell counts came from reference gene primer amplification. Only in-frame clones appear in the TCRdb table, and some are missing; sequencing was by immunoSEQ multiplex PCR. V, J and clone size were drawn from that table, and D and trimming were deduced from the DNA. The sample gives under 60,000 clones, about 91% of which show up once; around 6% is in the top ten.

Sequenced sample: peripheral blood. The chain has TRBV10-3 and TRBJ1-4; 8 bases agree with TRBD1. This clonotype originated in a man in his fifties with active COVID-19. This CDR3 reads CAIARTGKGEKLFF. The CDR3 nucleotides are TGTGCCATCGCTCGGACAGGGAAAGGAGAAAAACTGTTTTTT.